The clone carrying this T cell receptor (beta chain) was seen a few times. What it binds is not known. PCR employed 60 Vbeta and 13 Jbeta primers. The method was immunoSEQ multiplex PCR; TCRdb's version includes in-frame clones alone and lacks a portion of them. The sample holds about 130,000 clones, roughly 80% seen once. Germline loops: CDR1 MGHDK, CDR2 SYGVNS. Trimming stripped 2 bases from V and 2 bases from J, with 7 bases between. The CDR3 totals 14 residues. The sample belongs to a study of cytomegalovirus exposure and HLA in healthy donors. Across the whole study: Inside one of the first data releases sat 75 million to 100 million unique TCRs taken from HLA-typed donors.

Study-level points and caveats: An analysis that came later showed most CMV-associated TCR beta chains appearing HLA-restricted. Of the V segments, some could not be distinguished, including TRBV6-2 and TRBV6-3, and were excluded.

This clonotype was obtained from a girl aged 2 to 10 in good health and CMV-seronegative. The chain carries TRBV25-1 and TRBJ2-1, with D perhaps TRBD2 (5 bases). The sample comprised PBMCs. CDR3 in DNA: TGTGCCAGCAGTGAAGGAGGAACCTACAATGAGCAGTTCTTC. Translated, it gives CASSEGGTYNEQFF. Full variable domain (remainder filled in from reference TRBV25-1 and TRBJ2-1): EADIYQTPRYLVIGTGKKITLECSQTMGHDKMYWYQQDPGMELHLIHYSYGVNSTEKGDLSSESTVSRIRTEHFPLTLESARPSHTSQYLCASSEGGTYNEQFFGPGTRLTVL.